A selection of T cell receptor beta chains follows, all from one sample in a study of OX40 agonist ivuxolimab in advanced cancers. Only in-frame clones appear in the TCRdb table, and some are missing; sequencing was by immunoSEQ multiplex PCR. The repertoire consists of tens of thousands of clones, with approximately 92% occurring once and the leading ten covering about 8.6%. Source: CD4+ or CD8+ T cells sorted from blood, taken in a trial of the OX40 agonist ivuxolimab. The receptor set was obtained from an adult with an advanced solid tumor such as melanoma, head and neck, liver or kidney cancer. Both conserved end residues are trimmed from each CDR3. Each record gives: V gene, J gene, CDR3 length, clone size, CDR3 protein. Clone size is given for some rows only: seen once, a few or many times, or a class if the clone is expanded.

TRBV7-9	TRBJ2-7	14	-	ASSLPSEAALYEQY
TRBV7-9	-	11	-	ASSGGLSYEQY
TRBV19	TRBJ1-1	11	-	ASQGSRGTEAF
TRBV27	TRBJ1-6	12	-	ASSSRQRNSPLH
TRBV11-2	TRBJ1-1	11	-	ASSLVGMTEAF
TRBV30	TRBJ2-2	13	-	AWSVPRGHSGELF
TRBV19	TRBJ1-4	12	-	ASSWGQINEKLF
TRBV19	TRBJ2-3	14	once	ASSIAGLAVTDTQY
TRBV11-2	TRBJ2-3	16	-	ASSWPSSGGASTDTQY
TRBV9	TRBJ2-3	12	-	ASSESGGAHTQY
TRBV7-8	TRBJ2-7	11	-	ASSPGTLYEQY
TRBV2	TRBJ2-7	9	-	ASSPGAEQY
TRBV9	TRBJ2-3	13	-	ASSVAGSVTDTQY
TRBV7-6	TRBJ2-7	14	-	ASSLEPTGLVYEQY
TRBV6-6	TRBJ1-4	13	-	ASSPQGGVNEKLF
TRBV6-5	TRBJ1-2	11	-	ASSYSPTDGYT
TRBV9	TRBJ2-7	12	-	ASSGSGGAGEQY
TRBV11-2	TRBJ2-1	12	-	ASSFTLTGYEQF
TRBV19	TRBJ1-2	12	-	ASSIGTDNYGYT
TRBV11-2	TRBJ1-1	11	-	ASSLGGNTEAF
TRBV4-1	TRBJ1-2	14	-	ASSQVIWGGSEGYT
TRBV29-1	TRBJ2-7	9	-	SVEARGGRY
TRBV7-3	TRBJ2-5	13	-	ASSWSSGTQETQY
TRBV15	TRBJ2-1	12	-	ATSRDGWDNEQF
TRBV6-6	TRBJ1-2	13	-	ASSQGPPLHYGYT
TRBV2	TRBJ2-1	14	-	ASSGTDLSSYNEQF
TRBV7-9	TRBJ2-1	14	-	ASSRSAGGSYNEQF
TRBV7-9	TRBJ1-1	13	-	ASSLGQAVNTEAF
TRBV7-7	TRBJ2-2	12	-	ASSQGLDTGELF
TRBV5-1	TRBJ2-7	12	-	ASSLGRTSYEQY
TRBV25-1	TRBJ2-7	14	-	ASSEYLQGAIDEQY
TRBV9	TRBJ2-7	11	-	ASSVGDGYEQY
TRBV5-4	TRBJ1-4	11	-	ASTRGPNEKLF
TRBV4-1	TRBJ2-7	12	few	ASSQYPGQGEQY
TRBV15	TRBJ1-5	15	-	ATSRAMLGQGDQPQH
TRBV28	TRBJ1-6	15	-	ASSVPSRDLHNSPLH
TRBV11-2	TRBJ2-7	13	-	ASTPSSRTGYEQY
TRBV19	TRBJ1-1	12	-	ASSSQASDTEAF
TRBV11-2	TRBJ2-1	9	few	ASSGGSEQF
TRBV7-6	TRBJ2-7	12	-	ASSLRDSSYEQY
TRBV10-2	TRBJ2-7	10	-	ASSGEKYEQY
TRBV7-8	TRBJ2-2	15	-	ASSLPTSGGPTGELF
TRBV5-6	TRBJ1-5	12	-	ASRGWGSNQPQH